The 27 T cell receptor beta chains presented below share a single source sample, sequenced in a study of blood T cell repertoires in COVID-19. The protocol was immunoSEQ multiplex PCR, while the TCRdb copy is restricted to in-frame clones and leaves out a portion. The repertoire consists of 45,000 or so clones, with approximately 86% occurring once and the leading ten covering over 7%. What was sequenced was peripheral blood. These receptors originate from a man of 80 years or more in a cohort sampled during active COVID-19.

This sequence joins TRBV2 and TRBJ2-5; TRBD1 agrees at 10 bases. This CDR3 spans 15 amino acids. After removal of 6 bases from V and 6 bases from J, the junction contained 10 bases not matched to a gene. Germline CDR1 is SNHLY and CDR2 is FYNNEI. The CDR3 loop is CASRPGTGVGKTQYF. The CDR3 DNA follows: TGTGCCAGCAGGCCCGGGACAGGGGTTGGAAAGACCCAGTACTTC.

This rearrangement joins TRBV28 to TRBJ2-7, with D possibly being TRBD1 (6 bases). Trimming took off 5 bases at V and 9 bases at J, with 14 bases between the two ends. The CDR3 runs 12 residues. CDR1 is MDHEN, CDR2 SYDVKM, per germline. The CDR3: CASSPTYRAQYF. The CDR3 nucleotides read TGTGCCAGCAGTCCAACCTACAGGGCGCAGTACTTC.

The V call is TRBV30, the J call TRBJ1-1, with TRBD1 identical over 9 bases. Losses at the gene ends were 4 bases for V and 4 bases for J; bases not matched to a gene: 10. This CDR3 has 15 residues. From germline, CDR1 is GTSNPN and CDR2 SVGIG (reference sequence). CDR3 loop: CAWIGQGLRGTEAFF. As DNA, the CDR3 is TGTGCCTGGATTGGACAGGGGCTAAGGGGCACTGAAGCTTTCTTT.

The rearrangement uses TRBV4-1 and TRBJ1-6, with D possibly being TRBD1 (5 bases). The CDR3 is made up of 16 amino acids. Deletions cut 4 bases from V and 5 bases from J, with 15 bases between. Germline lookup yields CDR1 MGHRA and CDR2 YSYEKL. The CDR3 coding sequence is TGCGCCAGCAGCCGAGGATGGGGGGACGATAATTCACCCCTCCACTTT. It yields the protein CASSRGWGDDNSPLHF.

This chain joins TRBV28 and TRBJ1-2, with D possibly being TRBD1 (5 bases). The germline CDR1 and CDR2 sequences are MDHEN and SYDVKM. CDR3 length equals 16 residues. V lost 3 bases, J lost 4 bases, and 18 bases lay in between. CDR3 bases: TGTGCCAGCAGTTTTTGGACATCCGGAGGGATCTATGGCTACACCTTC. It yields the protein CASSFWTSGGIYGYTF.

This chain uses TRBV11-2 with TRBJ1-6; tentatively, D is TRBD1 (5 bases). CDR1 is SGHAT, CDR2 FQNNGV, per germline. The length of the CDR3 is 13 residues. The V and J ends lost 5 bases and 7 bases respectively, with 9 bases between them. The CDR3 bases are TGTGCCAGCAGCATCACAGGAAATTCACCCCTCCACTTT. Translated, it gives CASSITGNSPLHF.

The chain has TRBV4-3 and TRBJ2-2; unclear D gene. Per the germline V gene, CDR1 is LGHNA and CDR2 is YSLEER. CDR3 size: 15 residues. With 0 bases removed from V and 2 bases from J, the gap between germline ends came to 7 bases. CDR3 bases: TGCGCCAGCAGCCAAGAAGCCCTAAACACCGGGGAGCTGTTTTTT. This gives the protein CASSQEALNTGELFF.

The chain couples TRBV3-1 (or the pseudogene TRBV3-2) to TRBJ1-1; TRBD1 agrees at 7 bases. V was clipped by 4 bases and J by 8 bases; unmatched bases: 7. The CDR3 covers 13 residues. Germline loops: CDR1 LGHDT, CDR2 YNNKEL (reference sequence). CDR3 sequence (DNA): TGTGCCAGCAGCCTTTCGACAGGGCCAGAAGCTTTCTTT. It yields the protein CASSLSTGPEAFF.

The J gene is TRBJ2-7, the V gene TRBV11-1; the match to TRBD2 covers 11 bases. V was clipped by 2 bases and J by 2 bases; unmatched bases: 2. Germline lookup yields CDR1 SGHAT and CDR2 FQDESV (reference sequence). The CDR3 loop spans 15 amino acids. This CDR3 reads CASSLLAGGTYEQYF. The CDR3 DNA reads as TGTGCCAGCAGCTTACTAGCGGGGGGCACCTACGAGCAGTACTTC.

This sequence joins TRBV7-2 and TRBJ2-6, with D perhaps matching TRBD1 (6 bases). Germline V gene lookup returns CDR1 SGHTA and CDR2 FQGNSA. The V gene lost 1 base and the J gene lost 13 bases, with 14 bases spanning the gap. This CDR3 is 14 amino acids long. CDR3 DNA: TGTGCCAGCAGCTTAGGGGTGGGGGCGCGGGTCCTGACTTTC. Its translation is CASSLGVGARVLTF.

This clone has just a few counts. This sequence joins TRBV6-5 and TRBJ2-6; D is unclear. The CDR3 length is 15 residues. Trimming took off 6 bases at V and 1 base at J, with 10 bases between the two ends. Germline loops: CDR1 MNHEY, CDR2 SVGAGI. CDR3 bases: TGTGCCAGCAGCGGAGCAGAGTCTGGGGCCAACGTCCTGACTTTC. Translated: CASSGAESGANVLTF.

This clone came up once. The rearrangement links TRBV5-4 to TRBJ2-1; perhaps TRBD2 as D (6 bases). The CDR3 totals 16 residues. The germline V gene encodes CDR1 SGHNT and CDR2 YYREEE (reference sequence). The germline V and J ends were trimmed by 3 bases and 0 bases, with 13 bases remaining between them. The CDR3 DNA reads TGTGCCAGCAGCTCCAGGAGGGGAACCTCCTACAATGAGCAGTTCTTC. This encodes CASSSRRGTSYNEQFF.

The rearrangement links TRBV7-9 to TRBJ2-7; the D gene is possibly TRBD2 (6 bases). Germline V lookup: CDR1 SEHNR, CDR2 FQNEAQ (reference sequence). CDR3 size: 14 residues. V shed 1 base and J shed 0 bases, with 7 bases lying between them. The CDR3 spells CASSLDGSSYEQYF. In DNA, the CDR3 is TGTGCCAGCAGCTTAGACGGGAGCTCCTACGAGCAGTACTTC.

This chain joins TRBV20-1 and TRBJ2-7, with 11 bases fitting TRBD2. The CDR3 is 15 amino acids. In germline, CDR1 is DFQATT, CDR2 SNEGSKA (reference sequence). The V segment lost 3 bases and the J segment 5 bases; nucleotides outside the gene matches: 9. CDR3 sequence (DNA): TGCAGTGCTAGTACTCGTGGTAGCGGGAGGGACGAGCAGTACTTC. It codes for CSASTRGSGRDEQYF.

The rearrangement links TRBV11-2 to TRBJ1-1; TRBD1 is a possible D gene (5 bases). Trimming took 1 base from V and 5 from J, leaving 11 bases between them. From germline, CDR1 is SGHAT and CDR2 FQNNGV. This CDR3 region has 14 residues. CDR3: CASSLGRGRTEAFF. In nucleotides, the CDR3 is TGTGCCAGCAGCTTAGGAAGGGGTAGGACTGAAGCTTTCTTT.

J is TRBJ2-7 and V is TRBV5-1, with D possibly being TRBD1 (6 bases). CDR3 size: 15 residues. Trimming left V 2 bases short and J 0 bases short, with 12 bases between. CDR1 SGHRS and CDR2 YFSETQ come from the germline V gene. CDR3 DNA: TGCGCCAGCAGCTTCTGGACAGCCAGCTCCTACGAGCAGTACTTC. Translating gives CASSFWTASSYEQYF.

For the CDR3, the DNA is TGTGCCAGCAGTCCGGGACAGGCAAACTATGGCTACACCTTC. Its translation: CASSPGQANYGYTF. The chain has TRBV28 and TRBJ1-2; 8 bases are shared with TRBD1. Germline CDR1 MDHEN, CDR2 SYDVKM. CDR3 length: 14 amino acids. J gave up 2 bases and V 5 bases, and 4 bases lay outside the gene matches.

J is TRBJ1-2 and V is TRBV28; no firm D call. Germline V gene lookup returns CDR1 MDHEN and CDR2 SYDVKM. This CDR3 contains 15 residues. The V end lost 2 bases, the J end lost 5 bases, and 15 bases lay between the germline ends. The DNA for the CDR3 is TGTGCCAGCAGTTTAGGCAGGCCTCTCCGGTATGGCTACACCTTC. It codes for CASSLGRPLRYGYTF.

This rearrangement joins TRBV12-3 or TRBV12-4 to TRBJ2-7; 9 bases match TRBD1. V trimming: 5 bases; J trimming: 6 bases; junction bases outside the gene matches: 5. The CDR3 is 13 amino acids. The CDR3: CASSTDRGGEQYF. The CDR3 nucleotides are TGTGCCAGCAGTACGGACAGGGGAGGCGAGCAGTACTTC.

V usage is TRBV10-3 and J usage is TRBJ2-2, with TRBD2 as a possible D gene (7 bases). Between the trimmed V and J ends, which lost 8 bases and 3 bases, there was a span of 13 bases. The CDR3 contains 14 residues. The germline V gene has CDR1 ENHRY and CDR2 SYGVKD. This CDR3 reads CAIYTGRDTGELFF. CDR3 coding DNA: TGTGCCATCTATACAGGGAGGGACACCGGGGAGCTGTTTTTT.

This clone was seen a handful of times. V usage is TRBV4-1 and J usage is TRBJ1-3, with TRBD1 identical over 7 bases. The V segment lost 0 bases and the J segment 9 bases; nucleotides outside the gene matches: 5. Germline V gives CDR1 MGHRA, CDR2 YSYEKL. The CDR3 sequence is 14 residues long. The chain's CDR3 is CASSQDRAGGTIYF. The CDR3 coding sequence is TGCGCCAGCAGCCAAGACAGAGCAGGGGGCACCATATATTTT.

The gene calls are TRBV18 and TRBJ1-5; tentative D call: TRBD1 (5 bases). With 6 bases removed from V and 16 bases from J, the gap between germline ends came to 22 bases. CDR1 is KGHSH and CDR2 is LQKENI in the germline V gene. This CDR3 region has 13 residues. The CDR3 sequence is CASSPSRDSAGHF. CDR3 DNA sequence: TGTGCCAGCTCTCCGTCTCGAGACAGCGCCGGTCATTTT.

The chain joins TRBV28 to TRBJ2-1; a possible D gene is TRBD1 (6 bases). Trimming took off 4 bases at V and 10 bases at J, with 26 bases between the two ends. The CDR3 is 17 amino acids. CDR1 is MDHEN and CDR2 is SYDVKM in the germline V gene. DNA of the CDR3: TGTGCCAGCAGTTCTTCCCGCCTTAATTACAGGGATCGGGAGCAGTTCTTC. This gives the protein CASSSSRLNYRDREQFF.

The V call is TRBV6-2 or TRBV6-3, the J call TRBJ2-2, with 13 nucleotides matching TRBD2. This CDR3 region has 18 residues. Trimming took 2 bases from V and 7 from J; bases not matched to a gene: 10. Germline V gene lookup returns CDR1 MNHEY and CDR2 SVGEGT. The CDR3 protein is CASSYGGTSGIPGGELFF. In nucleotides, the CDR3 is TGTGCCAGCAGTTACGGAGGGACTAGCGGGATCCCCGGCGGGGAGCTGTTTTTT.

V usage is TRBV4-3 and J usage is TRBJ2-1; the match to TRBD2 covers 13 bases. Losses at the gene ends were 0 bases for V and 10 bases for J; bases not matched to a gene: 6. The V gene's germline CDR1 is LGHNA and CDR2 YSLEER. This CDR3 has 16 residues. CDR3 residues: CASSQDRTSGGREQFF. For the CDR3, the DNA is TGCGCCAGCAGCCAAGATAGGACTAGCGGGGGCAGGGAGCAGTTCTTC.

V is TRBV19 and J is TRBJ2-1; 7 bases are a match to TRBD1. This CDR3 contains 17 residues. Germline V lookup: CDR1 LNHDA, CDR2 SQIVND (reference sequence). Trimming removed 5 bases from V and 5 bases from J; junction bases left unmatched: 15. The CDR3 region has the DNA TGTGCCAGTAGTTCTCCCAGGGGGACCATCCTCCACAATGAGCAGTTCTTC. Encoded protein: CASSSPRGTILHNEQFF.

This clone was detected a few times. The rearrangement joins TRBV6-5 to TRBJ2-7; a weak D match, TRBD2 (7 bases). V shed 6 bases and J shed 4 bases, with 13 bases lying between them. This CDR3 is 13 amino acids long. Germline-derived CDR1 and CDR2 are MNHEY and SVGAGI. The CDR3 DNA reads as TGTGCCAGCAGGCCGGGGGGCGGGTACGAGCAGTACTTC. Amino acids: CASRPGGGYEQYF.